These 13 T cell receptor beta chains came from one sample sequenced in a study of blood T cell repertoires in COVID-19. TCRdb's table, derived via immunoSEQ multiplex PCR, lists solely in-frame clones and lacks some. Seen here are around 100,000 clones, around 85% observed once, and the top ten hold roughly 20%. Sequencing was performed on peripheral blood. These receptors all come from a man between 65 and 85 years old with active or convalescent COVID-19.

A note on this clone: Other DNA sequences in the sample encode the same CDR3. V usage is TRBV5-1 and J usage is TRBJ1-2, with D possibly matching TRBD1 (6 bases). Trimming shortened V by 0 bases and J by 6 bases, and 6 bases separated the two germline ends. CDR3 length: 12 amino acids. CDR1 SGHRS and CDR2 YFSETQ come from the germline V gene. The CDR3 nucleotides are TGCGCCAGCAGCTTGGAGGGGGATGGCTACACCTTC. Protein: CASSLEGDGYTF. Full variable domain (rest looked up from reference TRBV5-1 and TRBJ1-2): KAGVTQTPRYLIKTRGQQVTLSCSPISGHRSVSWYQQTPGQGLQFLFEYFSETQRNKGNFPGRFSGRQFSNSRSEMNVSTLELGDSALYLCASSLEGDGYTFGSGTRLTVV.

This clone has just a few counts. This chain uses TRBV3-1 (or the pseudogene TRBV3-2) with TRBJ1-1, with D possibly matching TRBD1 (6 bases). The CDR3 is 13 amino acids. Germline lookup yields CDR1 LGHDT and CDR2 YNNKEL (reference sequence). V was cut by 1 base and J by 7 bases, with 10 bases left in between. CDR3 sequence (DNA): TGTGCCAGCAGCCAAGGTACAGGGTTTGAAGCTTTCTTT. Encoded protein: CASSQGTGFEAFF.

The DNA for the CDR3 is TGTGCCAGCACGACAGGGGTGGGTAATCAGCCCCAGCATTTT. Protein product: CASTTGVGNQPQHF. The J gene is TRBJ1-5, the V gene TRBV6-5; 8 bases line up with TRBD1. Trimming cost V 7 bases and J 4 bases; bases outside gene matches: 6. Germline values: CDR1 MNHEY, CDR2 SVGAGI. The CDR3 is 14 residues long.

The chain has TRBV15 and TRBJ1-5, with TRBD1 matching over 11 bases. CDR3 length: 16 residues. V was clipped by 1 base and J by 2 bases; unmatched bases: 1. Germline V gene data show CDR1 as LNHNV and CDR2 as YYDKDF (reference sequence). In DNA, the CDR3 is TGTGCCACCAGCAGAGGGACAGGGGGCGGCAATCAGCCCCAGCATTTT. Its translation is CATSRGTGGGNQPQHF.

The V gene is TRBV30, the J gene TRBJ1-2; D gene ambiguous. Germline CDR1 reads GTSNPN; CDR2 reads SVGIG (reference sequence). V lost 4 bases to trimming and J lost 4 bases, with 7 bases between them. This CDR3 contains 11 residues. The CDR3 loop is CAWTSGYGYTF. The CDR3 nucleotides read TGTGCCTGGACCAGTGGCTATGGCTACACCTTC.

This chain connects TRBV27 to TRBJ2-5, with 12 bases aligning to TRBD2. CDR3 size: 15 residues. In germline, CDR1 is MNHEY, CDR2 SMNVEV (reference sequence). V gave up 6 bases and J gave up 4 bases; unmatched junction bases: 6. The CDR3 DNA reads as TGTGCCAGCAGGAAAACTAGCGGGGGGTTAGAGACCCAGTACTTC. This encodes CASRKTSGGLETQYF.

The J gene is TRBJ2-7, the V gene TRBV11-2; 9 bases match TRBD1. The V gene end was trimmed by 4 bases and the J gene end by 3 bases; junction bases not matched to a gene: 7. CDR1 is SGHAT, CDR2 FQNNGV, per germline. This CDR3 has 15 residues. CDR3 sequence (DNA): TGTGCCAGCAGCTCGGGGACAGGGCCATACTACGAGCAGTACTTC. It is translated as CASSSGTGPYYEQYF.

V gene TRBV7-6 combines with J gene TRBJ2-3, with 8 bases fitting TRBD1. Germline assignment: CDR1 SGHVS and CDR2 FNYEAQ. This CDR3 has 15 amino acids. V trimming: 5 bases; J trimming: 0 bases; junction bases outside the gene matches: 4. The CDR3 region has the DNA TGTGCCAGCAGCCTCACAGGGGGTAGCACAGATACGCAGTATTTT. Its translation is CASSLTGGSTDTQYF.

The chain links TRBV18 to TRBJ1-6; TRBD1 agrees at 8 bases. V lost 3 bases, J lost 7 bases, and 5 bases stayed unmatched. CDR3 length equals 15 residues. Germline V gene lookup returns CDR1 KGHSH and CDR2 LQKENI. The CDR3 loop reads CASSPAAGGNSPLHF. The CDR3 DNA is TGTGCCAGCTCACCTGCGGCAGGGGGCAATTCACCCCTCCACTTT.

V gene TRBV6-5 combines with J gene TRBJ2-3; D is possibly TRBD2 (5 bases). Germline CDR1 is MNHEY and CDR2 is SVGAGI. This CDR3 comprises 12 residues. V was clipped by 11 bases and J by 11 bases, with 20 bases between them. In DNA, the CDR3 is TGTGCCTGTAACTACCCGGAGGTGGGGCAGTATTTT. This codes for CACNYPEVGQYF.

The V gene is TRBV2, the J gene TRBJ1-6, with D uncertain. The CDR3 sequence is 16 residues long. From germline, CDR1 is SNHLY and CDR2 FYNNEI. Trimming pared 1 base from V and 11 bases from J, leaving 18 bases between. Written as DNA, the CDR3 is TGTGCCAGCAGTGAAGGGTCGAACGTGGGCCGCGCACCCCTCCACTTT. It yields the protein CASSEGSNVGRAPLHF. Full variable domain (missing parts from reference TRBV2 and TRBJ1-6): EPEVTQTPSHQVTQMGQEVILRCVPISNHLYFYWYRQILGQKVEFLVSFYNNEISEKSEIFDDQFSVERPDGSNFTLKIRSTKLEDSAMYFCASSEGSNVGRAPLHFGNGTRLTVT.

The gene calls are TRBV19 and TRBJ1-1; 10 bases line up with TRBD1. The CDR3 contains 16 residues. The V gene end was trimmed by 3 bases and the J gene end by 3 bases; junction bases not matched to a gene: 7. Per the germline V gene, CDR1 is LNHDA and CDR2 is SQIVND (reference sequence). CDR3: CASSMSSGTGDTEAFF. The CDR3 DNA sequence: TGTGCCAGTAGTATGTCCTCCGGGACAGGGGACACTGAAGCTTTCTTT.

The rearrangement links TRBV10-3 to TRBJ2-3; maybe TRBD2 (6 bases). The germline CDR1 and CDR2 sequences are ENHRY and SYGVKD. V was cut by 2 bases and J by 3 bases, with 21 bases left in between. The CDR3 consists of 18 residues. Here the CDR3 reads CAISEPTGGAGNTDTQYF. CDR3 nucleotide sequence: TGTGCCATCAGTGAGCCCACGGGTGGGGCGGGGAATACAGATACGCAGTATTTT.